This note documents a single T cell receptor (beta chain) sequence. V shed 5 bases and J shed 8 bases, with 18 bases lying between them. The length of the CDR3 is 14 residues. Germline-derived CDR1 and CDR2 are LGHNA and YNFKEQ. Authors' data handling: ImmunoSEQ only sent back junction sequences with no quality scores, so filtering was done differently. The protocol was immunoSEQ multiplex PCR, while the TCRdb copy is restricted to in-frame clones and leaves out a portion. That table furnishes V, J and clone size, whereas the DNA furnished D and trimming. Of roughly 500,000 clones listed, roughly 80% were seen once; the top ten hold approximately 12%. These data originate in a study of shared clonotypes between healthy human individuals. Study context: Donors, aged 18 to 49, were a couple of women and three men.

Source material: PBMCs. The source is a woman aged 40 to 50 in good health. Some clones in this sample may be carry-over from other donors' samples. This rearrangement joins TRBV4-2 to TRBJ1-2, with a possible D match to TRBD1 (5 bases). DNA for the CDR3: TGTGCCAGCAGCACTCCTACAGGAGCGGAGGGCTACACCTTC. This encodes CASSTPTGAEGYTF.